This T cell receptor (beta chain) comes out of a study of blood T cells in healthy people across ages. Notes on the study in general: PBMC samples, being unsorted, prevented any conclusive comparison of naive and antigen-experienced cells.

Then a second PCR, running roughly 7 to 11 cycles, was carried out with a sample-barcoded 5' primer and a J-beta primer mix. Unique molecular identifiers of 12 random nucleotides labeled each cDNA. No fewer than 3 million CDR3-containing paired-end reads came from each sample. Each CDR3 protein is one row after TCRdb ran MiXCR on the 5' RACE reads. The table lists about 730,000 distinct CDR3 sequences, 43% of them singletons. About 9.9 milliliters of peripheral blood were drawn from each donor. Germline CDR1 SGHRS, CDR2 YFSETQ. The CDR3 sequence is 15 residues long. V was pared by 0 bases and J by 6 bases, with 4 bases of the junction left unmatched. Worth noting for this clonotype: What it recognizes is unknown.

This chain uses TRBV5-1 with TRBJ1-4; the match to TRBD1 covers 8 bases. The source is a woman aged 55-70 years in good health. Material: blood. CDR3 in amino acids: CASSLGTGGYEKLFF. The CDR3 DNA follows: TGCGCCAGCAGCTTGGGCACAGGGGGTTATGAAAAACTGTTTTTT.